The T cell receptor (beta chain) described here comes from a study of regulatory T cells in long-lasting Graves disease (dated by TCRdb to about 2021). Notes on the research overall: Patients with newly diagnosed Graves' disease had been on antithyroid drugs for under 3 months. TCR sequencing covered about 13 persistent and 20 newly diagnosed Graves' disease patients, 33 samples in total. Persistent Graves' disease patients were compared with newly diagnosed Graves' disease patients by peripheral blood TCR sequencing and RNA sequencing. The study took place in China and was registered as a clinical trial.

Sample time point, as interpreted from the label and publication: newly diagnosed GD, antithyroid drugs for less than 3 months. For both TCR sequencing and RNA sequencing, RNA was extracted from PBMCs in TRIzol. Graves' disease was diagnosed according to American Thyroid Association guidelines. The patients came from an endocrinology department in Xi'an, China. Each patient gave about 8.1 milliliters of peripheral blood, collected in an EDTA anticoagulant tube. Ficoll Paque Plus density gradient separation was used to isolate PBMCs, and no further T cell sorting was performed. An Agilent 2100 Bioanalyzer and agarose gel were used to assess RNA quality, and a NanoDrop 2000 was used to measure RNA concentration. Findings and caveats that apply to the study as a whole: Sequencing and analysis were restricted to the TCR beta chain. Preferential use of TRBV28, TRBJ1-2 and TRBJ2-5 was observed in persistent disease, whereas TRBV20-1 and TRBJ2-1 were favored in newly diagnosed disease. More public clonotypes were shared among persistent patients (more than 2,500) than among newly diagnosed patients (just under 1,000). The authors acknowledged the small sample size as a limitation that may reduce accuracy. Compared with newly diagnosed patients, persistent Graves' disease patients had lower TCR Shannon entropy and fewer highly expanded clones, which suggests clonal expansion. Peripheral blood alone was examined, since thyroid tissue, which constituted the primary lesion, could not be accessed.

The germline V and J ends show losses of 6 bases and 0 bases respectively, and no gene match explains 12 bases of the junction. The germline V gene (reference sequence) supplies CDR1 DFQATT and CDR2 SNEGSKA. Including cysteine and phenylalanine, the CDR3 has 16 amino acids. Kept here is only the CDR3 DNA, which spans 48 bases and is read in frame from base 1. This clonotype appeared many times. Its antigen specificity is not known. One base away there is no much larger clone; base qualities are not given. Library preparation employed multiplex PCR. Instrument used: Illumina HiSeq 4000. TCR beta libraries were built with iRepertoire HTBI primers and Arm-PCR amplification of CDR3 regions. PCR products were gel purified before sequencing. The authors' analysis ran thus. Across samples, about 64 TRBV and 13 to 15 TRBJ segments were identified and used for gene usage analysis of CDR3 amino acid clonotypes. Filtered high-quality paired reads were merged into contigs using COPE and FqMerger. BLAST was used to align contigs to IMGT TRBV, TRBD and TRBJ reference genes, with CDR3 defined following IMGT. Any clonotype with a frequency above 0.1% was classified as a highly expanded clone. Shannon entropy served as the measure of repertoire diversity, while the Gini coefficient captured V-J evenness. Clonotypes shared by more than one individual were considered public. TCRdb trimmed the raw reads at Q25, called clones with MiXCR and kept productive beta chains. Rows with one shared CDR3 protein collapse into an entry with the most common genes and DNA. The V and J calls follow TCRdb's processing rather than the paper's. A total of approximately 390,000 distinct CDR3 sequences appear in this sample, around 15% of them only once. Of the sample, 20% to 25% is held by the ten largest clones.

In addition, the sample was reused for a study of T cells in Graves' hyperthyroidism and ophthalmopathy. The other study reports the following: A patient counted as having stable Graves' hyperthyroidism if no progression to ophthalmopathy occurred over 18 months of follow-up. Hyperthyroidism patients were newly diagnosed, had a disease duration of under 2 months, and were aged 18 to 65 years. The study excluded patients with uncontrolled infections, other autoimmune diseases, pregnancy or lactation. Clinical symptoms, serum thyroxine and TRAb, thyroid ultrasound, and orbital computed tomography formed the basis for the diagnoses. A first-round RT-PCR of the TCR CDR3 used the HTBI primer set with the Qiagen OneStep RT-PCR kit. Most expanded thyroid clonotypes (frequency above 0.001) were also detected in blood, a finding suggesting that blood repertoires may reflect thyroid immune responses. A model built on a 13 V-J signature distinguished ophthalmopathy from stable hyperthyroidism, reaching 85% to 90% sensitivity and 81.08% specificity in cross-validation and 80%/75% in testing. In validation, the model predicted progression to ophthalmopathy with approximately 70% sensitivity and approximately 78% specificity, a median of 6.5 months before onset. To identify TCR V-J signatures that set the groups apart, the researchers used a discovery cohort of 100 or so patients, made up of under 50 with Graves' ophthalmopathy and approximately 57 with stable Graves' hyperthyroidism. Prospective prediction of ophthalmopathy was tested in an independent validation cohort of fewer than 20 hyperthyroidism patients and some 17 patients who later progressed to ophthalmopathy. The 95 to 100 discovery patients were randomly divided into training and test sets at a 7:3 ratio. Thyroid tissue and blood T-cell repertoires from about six Graves' hyperthyroidism patients were also compared in the study. Once sampling was done, hyperthyroidism patients were given methimazole at a starting dose of 30 mg daily, whereas ophthalmopathy patients were given high-dose intravenous methylprednisolone. Libraries were constructed in a second round of multiplex PCR, after which size selection and purification were carried out. Sequencing of the libraries was done on an Illumina HiSeq2000 using paired-end 100 bp reads. SOAPnuke was used to process the raw data, throwing out any read that contained adapters or uncalled bases, had a mean Phred below 15, or lacked an exact constant-primer or identifier match. COPE v1.2.5 was used to merge high-quality paired reads, and clonotypes were defined as unique nucleotide sequences. Clonotypes were aligned to IMGT TRBV, TRBD and TRBJ reference segments using MiTCR v1.1. The analysis included only V-J combinations with a frequency above 0.0001, which together covered roughly 99% of the repertoires. The TCS score was defined as the ratio of F50 (clonal expansion) to E x V (chaos), calculated using BLOSUM62-based TCRdist between CDR3 peptides within each V-J. Welch's t-statistics and random forest reduced just over 500 V-J features to roughly 13, which were used in a naive Bayes classifier (R e1071). Sample size was not statistically predetermined, and investigators were not blinded to group allocation. The paper describes TCR Vbeta CDR3 sequencing of around 140 peripheral blood samples, made up of 40 to 45 ophthalmopathy patients, approximately 73 hyperthyroidism patients and 17 progressor patients.

The clonotype originates from a woman under 30 with Graves disease. Donor details come from another sample of the same person, matched by shared clones. The chain is encoded by TRBV20-1 joined to TRBJ2-7; 9 bases in the junction line up with TRBD2. The sequencing used peripheral blood mononuclear cells (PBMCs), collected at new diagnosis, from a patient treated with antithyroid drugs. This receptor carries the CDR3 CSARHGLASSSYEQYF. Here is the DNA: TGCAGTGCCCGCCACGGACTAGCGTCCAGCTCCTACGAGCAGTACTTC.